This T cell receptor beta chain stems from a study of patients and donors after allogeneic stem cell transplantation. MiXCR, applied by TCRdb to the RT-PCR reads, yields one record per CDR3 protein. The table records more than 850,000 distinct CDR3 sequences, roughly 18% of them present only once. The TCR comes from a human donor who was either an allogeneic HSCT recipient or a stem cell or donor lymphocyte infusion donor (not recorded which). It is not recorded whose cells these are; they may come from a transplant donor. Sequencing was performed on blood, either unsorted or a sorted T cell fraction (not recorded which).

The CDR3 spells CASSPPTSGRLYNEQFF. CDR3 nucleotides: TGTGCCAGCAGCCCCCCGACTAGCGGGAGACTCTACAATGAGCAGTTCTTC. The chain joins TRBV11-2 to TRBJ2-1, with 12 bases aligning to TRBD2. V dropped 5 bases and J dropped 3; count of bases not matched to a gene: 8. CDR1 is SGHAT, CDR2 FQNNGV, per germline. The CDR3 spans 17 residues. The whole variable domain, filled in from reference TRBV11-2 and TRBJ2-1, reads EAGVAQSPRYKIIEKRQSVAFWCNPISGHATLYWYQQILGQGPKLLIQFQNNGVVDDSQLPKDRFSAERLKGVDSTLKIQPAKLEDSAVYLCASSPPTSGRLYNEQFFGPGTRLTVL.